What follows is one TCR beta chain and its context. In the original workflow: Amplification with reference gene primers provided the estimates of nucleated cell counts. Using immunoSEQ multiplex PCR, the repertoire was profiled, and TCRdb retains in-frame clones only, with some absent. V and J calls and clone size are copied from that table; D and trimming were computed from the DNA. The sample includes tens of thousands of clones, around 87% of them seen just once. These data originate in a study of blood T cell repertoires in COVID-19. Study in general: There were acute and convalescent COVID-19 samples, and they came from the United States, Italy and Spain. T cells, B-cell-depleted T cells, or PBMCs provided the cDNA or gDNA that served as material.

Material for sequencing was peripheral blood. The sequence derives from a man between 65 and 85 years old with acute or convalescent COVID-19.

The CDR3 loop reads CASSFGTSRETQYF. The CDR3 bases are TGTGCCAGCAGCTTCGGGACTAGCAGAGAGACCCAGTACTTC. This chain joins TRBV7-3 and TRBJ2-5; 9 bases fit TRBD2. The germline gives CDR1 SGHTA, CDR2 FQGTGA. There are 14 residues in the CDR3. Trimming cost V 3 bases and J 4 bases; bases outside gene matches: 3.